A single sample gave rise to the 15 T cell receptor beta chains below, sequenced in a study of shared clonotypes between healthy human individuals. The method was immunoSEQ multiplex PCR; TCRdb's version includes in-frame clones alone and lacks a portion of them. The sample holds about 870,000 clones; 92% are singletons and the top ten take nearly 25%. The naive CD8 subset, CD45RO-negative cells positively selected for CCR7, excluded terminally differentiated effector memory CD45RA+ cells. Sequenced: naive CD8+ T cells sorted from blood. Receptors were obtained from a man aged 25-40 years in good health.

This chain uses TRBV7-8 with TRBJ2-1; maybe TRBD1 (6 bases). This CDR3 has 17 amino acids. CDR1 SGHVS and CDR2 FQNEAQ come from the germline V gene. Deletions cut 2 bases from V and 0 bases from J, with 14 bases between. This CDR3 reads CASSLMGHTSSYNEQFF. CDR3 nucleotide sequence: TGTGCCAGCAGCTTAATGGGACACACCAGCTCCTACAATGAGCAGTTCTTC.

The chain joins TRBV28 to TRBJ2-1; TRBD1 is a possible D gene (6 bases). The germline V gene has CDR1 MDHEN and CDR2 SYDVKM. CDR3 length equals 15 residues. The V gene lost 5 bases and the J gene lost 2 bases, with 13 bases spanning the gap. DNA of the CDR3: TGTGCCAGCAGTCACCACAAGGGGGCCTACAATGAGCAGTTCTTC. The encoded protein is CASSHHKGAYNEQFF.

The rearrangement links TRBV4-1 to TRBJ1-5; D gene uncertain. Germline CDR1 is MGHRA and CDR2 is YSYEKL. Trimming took 3 bases from V and 4 from J, leaving 13 bases between them. The CDR3 spans 15 residues. CDR3 loop: CASSHPGKGNQPQHF. CDR3 DNA: TGCGCCAGCAGCCACCCTGGGAAAGGAAATCAGCCCCAGCATTTT.

The genes are TRBV9 and TRBJ2-1; maybe TRBD1 (6 bases). The V end was cut by 4 bases, the J end by 0 bases, with 17 bases between. Germline lookup yields CDR1 SGDLS and CDR2 YYNGEE. The CDR3 is made up of 17 amino acids. This chain's CDR3 is CASSLRGQASSYNEQFF. In DNA, the CDR3 is TGTGCCAGCAGCCTCAGGGGTCAGGCAAGCTCCTACAATGAGCAGTTCTTC.

The chain uses TRBV5-1 and TRBJ2-1; perhaps TRBD1 as D (6 bases). Germline lookup yields CDR1 SGHRS and CDR2 YFSETQ. V lost 0 bases and J 4 bases, leaving 14 bases between the germline ends. There are 16 residues in the CDR3. CDR3 nucleotides: TGCGCCAGCAGCTTGGCCGTGGGGACACTGTACAATGAGCAGTTCTTC. It yields the protein CASSLAVGTLYNEQFF.

This clone occurred once. This chain connects TRBV4-1 to TRBJ2-1, with TRBD2 matching 8 bases. After removal of 3 bases from V and 6 bases from J, the junction contained 4 bases not matched to a gene. CDR3 length: 14 residues. The germline CDR1 and CDR2 sequences are MGHRA and YSYEKL. CDR3 coding DNA: TGCGCCAGCAGCCATCCGGGACTAGGCAATGAGCAGTTCTTC. Its translation is CASSHPGLGNEQFF.

The V call is TRBV30, the J call TRBJ1-5, with 7 bases fitting TRBD1. V dropped 1 base and J dropped 6; count of bases not matched to a gene: 3. Germline-derived CDR1 and CDR2 are GTSNPN and SVGIG (reference sequence). This CDR3 comprises 13 residues. The CDR3 DNA reads as TGTGCCTGGAGTGGACAGGGAGGTCAGCCCCAGCATTTT. This gives the protein CAWSGQGGQPQHF.

This clone was picked up one time. This chain uses TRBV7-6 with TRBJ2-2, with D possibly matching TRBD2 (5 bases). The CDR3 is 16 amino acids. Germline assignment: CDR1 SGHVS and CDR2 FNYEAQ. V lost 5 bases, J lost 8 bases, and 21 bases lay in between. The CDR3 nucleotides read TGTGCCAGCAGCCACCTCGAGGGTCCCCTTTTAGGGGAGCTGTTTTTT. As protein: CASSHLEGPLLGELFF.

CDR3 amino acids: CASRVGGNTEAFF. The CDR3 DNA reads TGTGCCAGTAGAGTAGGGGGCAACACTGAAGCTTTCTTT. This chain uses TRBV19 with TRBJ1-1; 7 bases line up with TRBD1. Germline assignment: CDR1 LNHDA and CDR2 SQIVND (reference sequence). The ends lost 6 bases at V and 2 bases at J; junction bases unmatched: 3. CDR3 length: 13 amino acids. The full variable domain, its missing parts supplied by reference TRBV19 and TRBJ1-1, is DGGITQSPKYLFRKEGQNVTLSCEQNLNHDAMYWYRQDPGQGLRLIYYSQIVNDFQKGDIAEGYSVSREKKESFPLTVTSAQKNPTAFYLCASRVGGNTEAFFGQGTRLTVV.

The V gene is TRBV5-6, the J gene TRBJ1-2; D gene unclear. Germline V gene lookup returns CDR1 SGHDT and CDR2 YYEEEE. CDR3 length: 15 amino acids. V was shortened by 1 base and J by 4 bases, with 14 bases between the two germline ends. CDR3 sequence: CASSLSGGFFYGYTF. The CDR3 bases are TGTGCCAGCAGCTTGTCAGGCGGATTCTTCTATGGCTACACCTTC.

The chain joins TRBV7-3 to TRBJ2-5; 14 bases align to TRBD2. This CDR3 spans 15 amino acids. Trimming cost V 2 bases and J 4 bases; bases outside gene matches: 0. The V gene's germline CDR1 is SGHTA and CDR2 FQGTGA. CDR3 sequence: CASSLGTSGGETQYF. CDR3 coding DNA: TGTGCCAGCAGCTTAGGGACTAGCGGGGGAGAGACCCAGTACTTC.

This chain links TRBV7-2 with TRBJ2-5; D is unresolved. The ends were cut back, 6 bases at V and 5 bases at J, with 7 bases in the middle. Germline V gives CDR1 SGHTA, CDR2 FQGNSA. The CDR3 length is 11 residues. The CDR3 DNA reads as TGTGCCAGCAGGACATTCGAGACCCAGTACTTC. This encodes CASRTFETQYF.

The chain carries TRBV10-3 and TRBJ1-2; no clear D gene. Germline V gene sequence: CDR1 ENHRY, CDR2 SYGVKD. Trimming took off 7 bases at V and 6 bases at J, with 15 bases between the two ends. The CDR3 is 13 amino acids. The CDR3 here is CAITQKISDGYTF. The CDR3 nucleotides are TGTGCCATCACCCAGAAGATTTCGGATGGCTACACCTTC.

This rearrangement joins TRBV19 to TRBJ2-7; D may be TRBD2 (6 bases). Looked up from germline, CDR1 is LNHDA and CDR2 is SQIVND (reference sequence). With 5 bases removed from V and 2 bases from J, the gap between germline ends came to 10 bases. CDR3 length: 13 residues. The chain's CDR3 is CASSGGLTYEQYF. CDR3 bases: TGTGCCAGTAGTGGCGGACTAACCTACGAGCAGTACTTC.

The chain uses TRBV29-1 and TRBJ2-7; 10 bases align to TRBD1. Germline assignment: CDR1 SQVTM and CDR2 ANQGSEA. The CDR3 runs to 13 residues. Trimming took 5 bases from V and 1 from J; bases not matched to a gene: 2. This CDR3 reads CSVSGQGSYEQYF. CDR3 bases: TGCAGCGTTTCGGGACAGGGGTCCTACGAGCAGTACTTC.